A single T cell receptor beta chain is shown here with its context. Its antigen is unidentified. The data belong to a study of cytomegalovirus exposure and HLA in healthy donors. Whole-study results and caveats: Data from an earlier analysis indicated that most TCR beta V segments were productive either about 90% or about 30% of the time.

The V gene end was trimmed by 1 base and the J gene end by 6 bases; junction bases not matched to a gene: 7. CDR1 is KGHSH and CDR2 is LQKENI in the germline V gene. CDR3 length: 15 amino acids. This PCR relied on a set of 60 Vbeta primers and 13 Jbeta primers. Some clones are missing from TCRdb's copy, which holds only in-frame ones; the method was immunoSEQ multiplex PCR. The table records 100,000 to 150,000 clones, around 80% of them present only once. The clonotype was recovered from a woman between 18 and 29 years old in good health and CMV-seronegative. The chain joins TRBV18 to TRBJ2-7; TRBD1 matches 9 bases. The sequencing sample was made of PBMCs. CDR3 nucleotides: TGTGCCAGCTCACCACAGACAGGGGGGAGTGGCGAGCAGTACTTC. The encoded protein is CASSPQTGGSGEQYF. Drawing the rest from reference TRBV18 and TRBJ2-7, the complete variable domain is NAGVMQNPRHLVRRRGQEARLRCSPMKGHSHVYWYRQLPEEGLKFMVYLQKENIIDESGMPKERFSAEFPKEGPSILRIQQVVRGDSAAYFCASSPQTGGSGEQYFGPGTRLTVT.